The entry below gives a single TCR beta chain sequence along with its context. RNA was extracted with the RNeasy kit, and a quantity of roughly 0.5 to 1 ug was reverse transcribed using random hexamers. It was immunoSEQ multiplex PCR that amplified TCR beta CDR3 across 54 Vbeta and 13 Jbeta. One entry per CDR3 protein, called by TCRdb with MiXCR from the immunoSEQ multiplex PCR reads. The data contain approximately 230,000 distinct CDR3 sequences, just under 95% of them singletons. This specimen comes from a study of CD8 T cells in Susac syndrome. Trimming removed 6 bases from V and 3 bases from J; junction bases left unmatched: 7. CDR1 is DFQATT, CDR2 SNEGSKA, per germline (reference sequence). CDR3 size: 13 residues. The authors carried out high-throughput sequencing of TCR beta. They applied it to CD8+ and CD4+ T cells obtained from blood. The multiple sclerosis control group was made up of treatment-naive patients with stable or active relapsing-remitting disease. Both CD4+ and CD8+ T cells were negatively isolated, and TEMRA cells underwent FACS enrichment.

The rearrangement joins TRBV20-1 to TRBJ1-1, with 7 bases that match TRBD1. Sequencing was carried out using CD4+ T cells from PBMCs. This clonotype originated in a human donor with multiple sclerosis. The CDR3 DNA is TGCAGTGCGCAACGCACAGGGGACACTGAAGCTTTCTTT. As protein: CSAQRTGDTEAFF.